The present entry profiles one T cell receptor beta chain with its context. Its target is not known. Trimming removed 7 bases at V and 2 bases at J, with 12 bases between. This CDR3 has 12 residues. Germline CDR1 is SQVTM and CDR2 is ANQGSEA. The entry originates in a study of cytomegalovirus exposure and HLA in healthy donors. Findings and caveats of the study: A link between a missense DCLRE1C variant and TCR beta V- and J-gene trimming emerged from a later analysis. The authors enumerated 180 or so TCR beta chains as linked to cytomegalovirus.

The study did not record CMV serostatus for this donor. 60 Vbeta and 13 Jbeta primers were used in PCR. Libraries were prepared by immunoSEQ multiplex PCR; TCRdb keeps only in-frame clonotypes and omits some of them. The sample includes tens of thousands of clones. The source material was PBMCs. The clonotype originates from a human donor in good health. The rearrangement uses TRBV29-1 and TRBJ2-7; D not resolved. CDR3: CSAKTGPYEQYF. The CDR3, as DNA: TGCAGCGCCAAGACGGGTCCCTACGAGCAGTACTTC.